This passage covers 18 T cell receptor beta chains from one sample sequenced in a study of TIL therapy for anti-PD-1-resistant metastatic lung cancer. This was the immunoSEQ v3 assay. Assay used: immunoSEQ multiplex PCR; TCRdb lists only in-frame clones, some missing. The table lists tens of thousands of clones, 74% of them singletons. Time point noted: pre-treatment sample, taken before nivolumab and TIL therapy. Sequenced here: blood, sampled at baseline. The source is a woman aged 30 to 85 with non-small cell lung cancer.

The V and J genes are TRBV29-1 and TRBJ2-5; no definite D call. The V and J ends lost 3 bases and 4 bases respectively, with 12 bases between them. The germline gives CDR1 SQVTM, CDR2 ANQGSEA. The length of the CDR3 is 13 residues. The CDR3 DNA follows: TGCAGCGTTGAGGTGAAGGTGGGAGAGACCCAGTACTTC. The encoded protein is CSVEVKVGETQYF. Using reference TRBV29-1 and TRBJ2-5 for the parts outside the CDR3, the full variable domain is SAVISQKPSRDICQRGTSLTIQCQVDSQVTMMFWYRQQPGQSLTLIATANQGSEATYESGFVIDKFPISRPNLTFSTLTVSNMSPEDSSIYLCSVEVKVGETQYFGPGTRLLVL.

The chain joins TRBV11-2 to TRBJ2-7; TRBD2 agrees at 7 bases. The CDR3 consists of 15 residues. Trimming at V came to 2 bases and at J to 3 bases, leaving 7 bases not matched to a gene. Germline-derived CDR1 and CDR2 are SGHAT and FQNNGV. DNA for the CDR3: TGTGCCAGCAGCTTACTAGCGGCCATAATCTACGAGCAGTACTTC. This encodes CASSLLAAIIYEQYF.

The chain is built from TRBV6-6 and TRBJ1-1, with D possibly TRBD1 on 6 matching bases. The CDR3 sequence is 13 residues long. V lost 6 bases and J lost 4, with 12 bases in between. Germline V gene data show CDR1 as MNHNY and CDR2 as SVGAGI (reference sequence). CDR3 loop: CASRRTGFTEAFF. In DNA form, the CDR3 reads TGTGCCAGCAGGCGCACAGGGTTCACTGAAGCTTTCTTT.

The sample holds a few counts of this clone. V is TRBV27 and J is TRBJ1-1, with 9 bases fitting TRBD1. Germline V CDR1 and CDR2: MNHEY, SMNVEV (reference sequence). This CDR3 has 15 amino acids. The V gene end was trimmed by 4 bases and the J gene end by 10 bases; junction bases not matched to a gene: 13. The CDR3 reads CASSSLGQGQGGAFF. The CDR3 region has the DNA TGTGCCAGCAGTTCCCTAGGACAGGGGCAAGGCGGAGCTTTCTTT.

The table lists this clone with a few counts. V usage is TRBV7-7 and J usage is TRBJ1-1, with D tentatively TRBD1 (5 bases). V was cut by 0 bases and J by 3 bases, with 5 bases left in between. Germline CDR1 reads SSHAT; CDR2 reads FNYEAQ (reference sequence). The CDR3 is made up of 13 amino acids. CDR3 bases: TGTGCCAGCAGCTTAGCAGGGGACACTGAAGCTTTCTTT. It is translated as CASSLAGDTEAFF.

The chain has TRBV15 and TRBJ2-5; D is undetermined. Germline V gene lookup returns CDR1 LNHNV and CDR2 YYDKDF (reference sequence). V gave up 0 bases and J gave up 5 bases, with 7 bases separating them. The length of the CDR3 is 13 residues. The CDR3 spells CATSRDWRETQYF. CDR3 DNA: TGTGCCACCAGCAGAGATTGGCGGGAGACCCAGTACTTC.

The V call is TRBV7-2, the J call TRBJ2-7; D perhaps matches TRBD1 (5 bases). The CDR3 runs 14 residues. V lost 4 bases and J 2 bases, leaving 12 bases between the germline ends. Germline values: CDR1 SGHTA, CDR2 FQGNSA. CDR3 amino acids: CASSYRGAAYEQYF. The CDR3 DNA reads TGTGCCAGCAGCTATCGTGGGGCAGCCTACGAGCAGTACTTC.

The gene calls are TRBV14 and TRBJ1-2; 9 nucleotides align to TRBD1. This CDR3 comprises 15 residues. In germline, CDR1 is SGHDN, CDR2 FVKESK. Trimming removed 3 bases from V and 4 bases from J; junction bases left unmatched: 6. CDR3 sequence reads: CASSQGQGRSYGYTF. In nucleotides, the CDR3 is TGTGCCAGCAGCCAGGGACAGGGCCGTTCCTATGGCTACACCTTC.

This clone came up a few times. This chain uses TRBV5-4 with TRBJ2-1; 12 nucleotides line up with TRBD1. This CDR3 has 15 amino acids. V dropped 2 bases and J dropped 8; count of bases not matched to a gene: 5. Germline V gives CDR1 SGHNT, CDR2 YYREEE (reference sequence). CDR3 amino acids: CASSLPGQGAYEQFF. In DNA, the CDR3 is TGTGCCAGCAGCTTACCGGGACAGGGGGCTTATGAGCAGTTCTTC.

V usage is TRBV5-1 and J usage is TRBJ1-5, with a possible D match to TRBD1 (6 bases). The V gene's germline CDR1 is SGHRS and CDR2 YFSETQ. The CDR3 has 14 residues. Trimming shortened V by 5 bases and J by 6 bases, and 15 bases separated the two germline ends. The CDR3 sequence is CASSAGTQGQPQHF. The CDR3 DNA is TGCGCCAGCAGTGCCGGGACACAGGGTCAGCCCCAGCATTTT.

V and J are TRBV7-2 and TRBJ2-3, with 12 nucleotides matching TRBD2. In germline, CDR1 is SGHTA, CDR2 FQGNSA. Trimming removed 5 bases from V and 3 bases from J; junction bases left unmatched: 9. The CDR3 runs to 17 residues. CDR3 nucleotide sequence: TGTGCCAGCAGCCGACGAGGGCTAGCGGGGGGGACAGATACGCAGTATTTT. This codes for CASSRRGLAGGTDTQYF.

V usage is TRBV30 and J usage is TRBJ2-5, with 10 bases matching TRBD2. This CDR3 comprises 15 residues. Germline trimming cut 2 bases from V and 4 bases from J; bases unmatched to any gene: 7. In germline, CDR1 is GTSNPN, CDR2 SVGIG (reference sequence). The CDR3 DNA is TGTGCCTGGAGTTTAAGCGGGAGGGCAGGAGAGACCCAGTACTTC. Protein product: CAWSLSGRAGETQYF.

This clone was seen only once. J is TRBJ2-1 and V is TRBV19; D remains unclear. CDR1 and CDR2 (germline): LNHDA, SQIVND (reference sequence). Trimming removed 8 bases at V and 8 bases at J, with 10 bases between. The CDR3 runs to 11 residues. CDR3 DNA sequence: TGTGCCAGTGGAACCTGGGATGAGCAGTTCTTC. It translates to CASGTWDEQFF.

The chain employs TRBV30 and TRBJ1-6, with TRBD1 as a possible D gene (5 bases). V was shortened by 0 bases and J by 13 bases, with 13 bases between the two germline ends. The CDR3 spans 13 residues. Germline loops: CDR1 GTSNPN, CDR2 SVGIG (reference sequence). As DNA, the CDR3 is TGTGCCTGGAGTGTACTTAGGGGTGCTCCCCTCCACTTT. Protein product: CAWSVLRGAPLHF.

V usage is TRBV4-1 and J usage is TRBJ1-1; TRBD1 might be the D (5 bases). The CDR3 consists of 15 residues. V was pared by 3 bases and J by 1 base, with 12 bases between. The V gene's germline CDR1 is MGHRA and CDR2 YSYEKL. Here the CDR3 reads CASSQSGRSNTEAFF. The CDR3 region has the DNA TGCGCCAGCAGCCAGTCGGGACGGTCGAACACTGAAGCTTTCTTT.

The chain couples TRBV19 to TRBJ1-1; D remains ambiguous. The CDR3 has 14 residues. Germline values: CDR1 LNHDA, CDR2 SQIVND (reference sequence). Trimming cost V 3 bases and J 0 bases, with 8 bases left between them. CDR3 coding DNA: TGTGCCAGTAGTATTGCGGGGATGAACACTGAAGCTTTCTTT. It encodes CASSIAGMNTEAFF.

The J gene is TRBJ2-2, the V gene TRBV6-1; no firm D call. The CDR3 consists of 16 residues. Germline V lookup: CDR1 MNHNS, CDR2 SASEGT. The V end lost 0 bases, the J end lost 3 bases, and 11 bases lay between the germline ends. The DNA for the CDR3 is TGTGCCAGCAGTGAAGCAGGCCGGTATTACACCGGGGAGCTGTTTTTT. This encodes CASSEAGRYYTGELFF.

A single count supports this clone. This chain links TRBV30 with TRBJ2-7, with 8 nucleotides matching TRBD2. CDR1 and CDR2 from the germline V gene are GTSNPN and SVGIG (reference sequence). CDR3 length: 14 residues. V dropped 3 bases and J dropped 5; count of bases not matched to a gene: 9. The CDR3 DNA follows: TGTGCCTGGAGGGGGCCAAGCGGGAGTCACGAGCAGTACTTC. It yields the protein CAWRGPSGSHEQYF.